Included here is one TCR beta chain sequence, with context. Its antigen has not been determined. There are no base qualities to consult, and no much larger clone falls within one base. Between the V and J ends, shortened by 1 base and 1 base respectively, the junction contains 8 bases. CDR3 length: 16 amino acids, cysteine to phenylalanine. The DNA shown is the 48-base CDR3, in frame from base 1. The germline V gene sets CDR1 to SGHTA and CDR2 to FQGNSA. The record originates from a study of beta chain features in type 1 diabetes (dated by TCRdb to 2017 to 2018). About the investigation overall: Mean age, gender distribution, total cell number and subset yield were not different between patients and healthy donors. A total of just under 110,000,000 sorted cells were examined across all samples, and RNA yield correlated strongly with the number of cells per subset. Whereas all 28 donors provided naive and central memory subsets, regulatory and stem cell-like memory subsets were isolated from just 8 patients and roughly 8 healthy donors. The study compared the TCRB repertoires of sorted circulating CD4+ T cell subsets in recently diagnosed type 1 diabetes patients with those in matched healthy donors.

Study-wide conclusions, independent of this receptor: Naive, central memory and regulatory TCRB repertoires appeared to be more alike among patients than among healthy donors. Sequencing cDNA rather than genomic DNA could over-represent highly expressing activated cells, although activation and CD3 levels did not differ between groups. PCR might favor shorter templates, but patient and control samples were amplified and corrected together, so any skew would affect both groups equally. A moderate but significant shortening of TCRB CDR3 length was observed in type 1 diabetes patients in all four CD4+ subsets. Because the HLA sub-analyses included only small numbers of individuals, any influence of HLA type on TCRB rearrangement was left unresolved. At VDJ recombination sites, type 1 diabetes patients had fewer insertions and more deleted nucleotides, which implies abnormalities in thymic rearrangement.

Each donor gave one peripheral blood draw, averaging about 100 mL, which was collected into heparinised tubes. Naive, central memory, regulatory and stem cell-like memory CD4+ T cells were sorted on a BD FACSAria II using a panel including CD45RO, CCR7, CD25, CD127, CD95 and CD27. Purity was above 95% for every sorted population. PBMCs were separated immediately by Lymphoprep density gradient centrifugation and were stained directly, without being cultured. Samples were stained and sorted in pairs, with one healthy donor and one patient per experiment, so that batch effects were minimized. The entire amount of isolated RNA was reverse transcribed using the High Capacity cDNA Reverse Transcription Kit, so the sequenced TCRB transcripts were expressed ones. Naive, central memory and regulatory T cell samples underwent deep immunoSEQ sequencing, averaging approximately 3.5 million total reads per sample. Sorted cells were lysed in RLT buffer and RNA was extracted with DNase-treated RNeasy Micro or Mini kits, depending on cell number. To prevent cross-contamination, every cell subset was processed on its own, while patient and healthy donor samples were processed together. The immunoSEQ multiplex PCR was used to amplify TCRB sequences from cDNA, yielding 87-bp fragments that span the CDR3 region. Sequencing of the amplicons was done on the Illumina HiSeq platform. The authors' analysis ran thus. Synthetic template baselines were used to correct PCR bias computationally, reads within Hamming distance 2 were collapsed together, and singletons that could not be merged were discarded. Reads were aligned to IMGT to assign V, D and J genes, CDR3 length, and insertions or deletions at six rearrangement sites. Within each subset, clonotype counts were normalized to sorted cell number, after which true diversity and Gini coefficients were computed with the tcR R package. Repertoire sharing was quantified using the overlap coefficient calculated on TCRB nucleotide sequences. Out-of-frame TCRB sequences from naive cells were analyzed as a proxy for the pre-selection repertoire. In its TCRdb copy, this immuneACCESS table keeps in-frame sequences only and misses some clones. Where compared with another copy, unresolved V genes explain less than half of these, and the others have no known cause. For V, J and clone size, that table is used; D and trimming come from the DNA. Recorded for this sample are 250,000 to 350,000 clones; 14% of them occurred a single time. The leading ten clones occupy 0.015% to 0.02% of the sample.

The sequence was obtained from a man younger than 45 with type 1 diabetes. The sample comprised naive CD4+ T cells from blood. Taken with the paper, the label for cell subset or site translates to: true naive CD4+ T cells. The chain uses TRBV7-2 and TRBJ2-6; a tentative D call is TRBD2 (5 bases match). The CDR3 protein: CASSLVTGSGANVLTF. The DNA sequence is as follows: TGTGCCAGCAGCTTAGTTACGGGGTCTGGGGCCAACGTCCTGACTTTC.